Sequencing of this T cell receptor beta chain was carried out in a study of blood T cell repertoires in COVID-19. Looking at the study overall: Spain, Italy and the United States supplied samples that represented acute and convalescent COVID-19. From T cells, B-cell-depleted T cells, or PBMCs came the material, which was cDNA or gDNA.

Trimming cost V 2 bases and J 3 bases; bases outside gene matches: 4. The CDR3 contains 16 residues. Germline loops: CDR1 LGHDT, CDR2 YNNKEL (reference sequence). Libraries were prepared by immunoSEQ multiplex PCR; TCRdb keeps only in-frame clonotypes and omits some of them. The data hold about 280,000 clones, with approximately 85% observed a single time. This clonotype was obtained from a man aged 45-65 years with active or convalescent COVID-19. The chain is built from TRBV3-1 (or the pseudogene TRBV3-2) and TRBJ2-3; TRBD2 matches 11 bases. The sequencing input was peripheral blood. CDR3 residues: CASSQYIAGGTDTQYF. DNA of the CDR3: TGTGCCAGCAGCCAATATATAGCGGGAGGGACAGATACGCAGTATTTT.